Following are 7 T cell receptor beta chains from one sample sequenced in a study of blood T cell repertoires in COVID-19 (dated by TCRdb to about 2020). Receptor amplification or capture employed the immunoSEQ multiplex PCR assay. Held by TCRdb, this immuneACCESS table contains in-frame sequences only and omits some clones. Under half of the omission traces to an unresolved V gene where checked; the cause of the rest is unknown. Here the sample has approximately 180,000 clones; more than 75% occur a single time. The ten largest account for approximately 16% of the sample. Sequencing used PBMCs or T cells enriched from blood (not recorded which). The source of these receptors is a woman aged 50 to 60 with acute COVID-19.

The sample holds many counts of this clone. The rearrangement joins TRBV5-1 to TRBJ1-3, with 10 bases aligning to TRBD1. Germline V gene data show CDR1 as SGHRS and CDR2 as YFSETQ. The CDR3 spans 18 residues. The J segment lost 0 bases and the V segment lost 4 bases, leaving 10 bases of the junction unmatched. The CDR3 sequence is CASSGTGVDLSSGNTIYF. In DNA form, the CDR3 reads TGCGCCAGCAGCGGGACAGGGGTCGATCTAAGCTCTGGAAACACCATATATTTT.

The chain joins TRBV18 to TRBJ2-1, with D tentatively TRBD2 (6 bases). The length of the CDR3 is 12 residues. Germline CDR1 KGHSH, CDR2 LQKENI. Trimming cost V 3 bases and J 8 bases, with 8 bases left between them. CDR3 sequence: CASSPGGDEQFF. The CDR3 DNA is TGTGCCAGCTCACCGGGAGGAGATGAGCAGTTCTTC.

The V and J genes are TRBV10-3 and TRBJ2-7; 8 positions agree with TRBD1. CDR3 length: 14 amino acids. Losses at the gene ends were 2 bases for V and 9 bases for J; bases not matched to a gene: 9. Germline V lookup: CDR1 ENHRY, CDR2 SYGVKD. CDR3 region: CAISEGTTGVGQYV. CDR3 sequence (DNA): TGTGCCATCAGTGAGGGAACGACAGGGGTGGGGCAGTACGTC.

The chain combines TRBV28 with TRBJ1-1, with 8 positions matching TRBD1. CDR1 is MDHEN, CDR2 SYDVKM, per germline. This CDR3 has 17 residues. The trim removed 6 bases at V and 0 bases at J, leaving 12 bases unmatched. CDR3 in amino acids: CASRGNLPGQVNTEAFF. The CDR3 nucleotides are TGTGCCAGCAGAGGTAACCTTCCGGGACAGGTGAACACTGAAGCTTTCTTT.

This chain joins TRBV4-3 and TRBJ1-2; possible D gene TRBD1, 6 bases. CDR1 is LGHNA, CDR2 YSLEER, per germline. The CDR3 spans 15 residues. V shed 1 base and J shed 2 bases, with 11 bases lying between them. CDR3 amino acids: CASSQARGGNYGYTF. The CDR3 DNA follows: TGCGCCAGCAGCCAAGCCAGGGGCGGAAACTATGGCTACACCTTC.

The CDR3 sequence is CASSLRGGTEAFF. The DNA for the CDR3 is TGTGCCAGCAGTTTGCGGGGGGGGACTGAAGCTTTCTTT. The J gene is TRBJ1-1, the V gene TRBV12-3 or TRBV12-4; TRBD1 is a possible D gene (5 bases). This CDR3 contains 13 residues. V lost 3 bases to trimming and J lost 5 bases, with 10 bases between them.

In DNA, the CDR3 is TGTGCCAGCTCACCCTCAGGGGGCGGCAATCAGCCCCAGCATTTT. Amino acids: CASSPSGGGNQPQHF. This chain uses TRBV18 with TRBJ1-5; 8 bases map to TRBD1. The V gene's germline CDR1 is KGHSH and CDR2 LQKENI. This CDR3 contains 15 residues. The V and J ends lost 3 bases and 2 bases, in that order; junction bases with no gene match: 3.